This T cell receptor (beta chain) comes out of a study of cytomegalovirus exposure and HLA in healthy donors. General study findings and limits: Presence/absence analyses treated sequencing depth as roughly uniform across donors.

In the PCR, 60 Vbeta and 13 Jbeta primers were used. The method was immunoSEQ multiplex PCR; TCRdb's version includes in-frame clones alone and lacks a portion of them. The sample has fewer than 150,000 clones, around 83% seen once. V lost 2 bases to trimming and J lost 4 bases, with 14 bases between them. Germline CDR1 is GTSNPN and CDR2 is SVGIG (reference sequence). This CDR3 contains 14 residues. A word on this clone: Its antigen is not known.

The material sequenced was PBMCs. This chain connects TRBV30 to TRBJ1-2; TRBD1 is a possible D gene (6 bases). This sequence originates from a woman aged 25-40 years in good health and CMV-seropositive. The CDR3 DNA reads as TGTGCCTGGAGTCTCGGGGGGCAGGTCTATGGCTACACCTTC. Its protein product is CAWSLGGQVYGYTF.